This entry lists 6 T cell receptor beta chains sequenced from one sample in a study of blood T cell repertoires in COVID-19. Here immunoSEQ multiplex PCR was the method, and the copy in TCRdb shows in-frame clones only, minus some. The sample holds roughly 99,000 clones; around nine tenths are singletons and the top ten take around 2.2%. The sample taken for sequencing was peripheral blood. The receptors stem from a man in his fifties with COVID-19, enrolled during active disease.

This rearrangement joins TRBV5-1 to TRBJ1-6; the D is unclear. This CDR3 contains 14 residues. Trimming stripped 0 bases from V and 7 bases from J, with 8 bases between. CDR1 SGHRS and CDR2 YFSETQ come from the germline V gene. This CDR3 is CASSLGSGNSPLHF. CDR3 in DNA: TGCGCCAGCAGCTTGGGCAGCGGGAATTCACCCCTCCACTTT.

The chain carries TRBV7-2 and TRBJ2-7; TRBD2 might be the D (7 bases). The V and J ends lost 4 bases and 2 bases respectively, with 15 bases between them. Looked up from germline, CDR1 is SGHTA and CDR2 is FQGNSA. This CDR3 has 15 residues. CDR3 sequence (DNA): TGTGCCAGCAGCTCCCGGGGGGCAGGGGCCTACGAGCAGTACTTC. Protein: CASSSRGAGAYEQYF.

V gene TRBV7-2 combines with J gene TRBJ1-5; no clear D gene. The germline V gene encodes CDR1 SGHTA and CDR2 FQGNSA. This CDR3 has 16 residues. V lost 1 base, J lost 1 base, and 11 bases lay in between. The CDR3 loop is CASSLGAHTSNQPQHF. The CDR3, as DNA: TGTGCCAGCAGCTTAGGTGCACACACAAGCAATCAGCCCCAGCATTTT.

The chain links TRBV7-9 to TRBJ1-2; 9 bases fit TRBD1. Germline CDR1 reads SEHNR; CDR2 reads FQNEAQ (reference sequence). Losses at the gene ends were 1 base for V and 6 bases for J; bases not matched to a gene: 12. There are 17 residues in the CDR3. The CDR3 DNA sequence: TGTGCCAGCAGCTTAGAGGGGACAGGGACCCAGGTGGATGGCTACACCTTC. Encoded protein: CASSLEGTGTQVDGYTF. Variable domain in full (rest from reference TRBV7-9 and TRBJ1-2): DTGVSQNPRHKITKRGQNVTFRCDPISEHNRLYWYRQTLGQGPEFLTYFQNEAQLEKSRLLSDRFSAERPKGSFSTLEIQRTEQGDSAMYLCASSLEGTGTQVDGYTFGSGTRLTVV.

The chain couples TRBV14 to TRBJ2-1; 8 nucleotides match TRBD2. With V trimmed by 4 bases and J by 4 bases, 3 bases remained unmatched. The CDR3 consists of 14 residues. Germline V gene data show CDR1 as SGHDN and CDR2 as FVKESK. CDR3 protein: CASSPSGGYNEQFF. The DNA for the CDR3 is TGTGCCAGCAGCCCGAGCGGGGGATACAATGAGCAGTTCTTC.

The V gene is TRBV6-2 or TRBV6-3, the J gene TRBJ2-3; 14 positions match TRBD2. Unmatched junction bases numbered 13, after V lost 8 bases and J lost 3 bases. Germline values: CDR1 MNHEY, CDR2 SVGEGT. This CDR3 contains 18 residues. As DNA, the CDR3 is TGTGCCAGCGGCCGTTGGACTAGCGGGGGGCCCGGGACAGATACGCAGTATTTT. Its protein is CASGRWTSGGPGTDTQYF.